Shown below are 30 T cell receptor beta chains from a single sample sequenced in a study of T cells in Graves' hyperthyroidism and ophthalmopathy. Researchers amplified the TCR beta CDR3 regions from RNA transcripts. First-round RT-PCR with HTBI primers amplified the TCR CDR3 region. TCRdb itself ran the multiplex PCR reads through MiXCR, one entry per CDR3 protein. The sample includes hundreds of thousands of distinct CDR3 sequences, just over 45% of them seen just once. Sequencing was carried out using peripheral blood or thyroid tissue (not recorded which). The receptors shown here come from a woman aged 18-35 years with Graves' hyperthyroidism.

The V call is TRBV6-5, the J call TRBJ1-1, with D uncertain. There are 12 residues in the CDR3. Germline CDR1 is MNHEY and CDR2 is SVGAGI. V lost 6 bases to trimming and J lost 7 bases, with 12 bases between them. In nucleotides, the CDR3 is TGTGCCAGCAGCCGCCCGGACGGTGAAGCTTTCTTT. It codes for CASSRPDGEAFF.

This clonotype turned up a few times. The rearrangement joins TRBV12-3 or TRBV12-4 to TRBJ1-2; D might be TRBD1 (5 bases). The CDR3 length is 13 residues. Trimming stripped 3 bases from V and 6 bases from J, with 11 bases between. CDR3 sequence (DNA): TGTGCCAGCAGTTTCTCTGGGGGACATGGCTACACCTTC. This sequence encodes CASSFSGGHGYTF.

This clonotype was seen only a few times. The chain couples TRBV7-3 to TRBJ1-1; tentatively, D is TRBD1 (5 bases). CDR1 and CDR2 (germline): SGHTA, FQGTGA. The V end was cut by 3 bases, the J end by 3 bases, with 8 bases between. The CDR3 runs to 13 residues. CDR3 amino acids: CASSFGQYTEAFF. CDR3 in DNA: TGTGCCAGCAGCTTCGGACAATACACTGAAGCTTTCTTT.

This sequence joins TRBV7-8 and TRBJ1-1; D ambiguous. With 5 bases removed from V and 1 base from J, the gap between germline ends came to 11 bases. Germline values: CDR1 SGHVS, CDR2 FQNEAQ. This CDR3 spans 14 amino acids. The CDR3 region has the DNA TGTGCCAGCAGCCCCGGAGTGACGAACACTGAAGCTTTCTTT. Residues: CASSPGVTNTEAFF.

The genes are TRBV5-6 and TRBJ2-5; D could derive from TRBD1 or TRBD2 (6 bases each). The CDR3 is made up of 15 amino acids. Germline CDR1 and CDR2: SGHDT and YYEEEE. Trimming left V 4 bases short and J 4 bases short, with 17 bases between. CDR3 residues: CASSRLWGAGETQYF. The CDR3 DNA is TGTGCCAGCAGCCGTCTATGGGGGGCAGGAGAGACCCAGTACTTC.

This clonotype has ten or more counts. V is TRBV7-9 and J is TRBJ1-1, with D uncertain. The ends were cut back, 5 bases at V and 0 bases at J, with 4 bases in the middle. The CDR3 length is 12 residues. Germline lookup yields CDR1 SEHNR and CDR2 FQNEAQ (reference sequence). The CDR3 region is CASSPVNTEAFF. CDR3 sequence (DNA): TGTGCCAGCAGCCCGGTGAACACTGAAGCTTTCTTT.

This clonotype has ten or more counts. The genes are TRBV9 and TRBJ1-2; D might be TRBD1 (5 bases). Germline V gene data show CDR1 as SGDLS and CDR2 as YYNGEE. The V end lost 0 bases, the J end lost 4 bases, and 7 bases lay between the germline ends. The CDR3 totals 13 residues. CDR3 in amino acids: CASSVGGSYGYTF. The CDR3, as DNA: TGTGCCAGCAGCGTAGGGGGGAGCTATGGCTACACCTTC.

Notes on this clonotype: At one end the junction does not follow the germline gene, possibly because of a read error. V and J are TRBV10-3 and TRBJ1-5; no definite D call. CDR1 is ENHRY, CDR2 SYGVKD, per germline. This CDR3 is 15 amino acids long. The CDR3 DNA sequence: TGTGCCAGCAGTTATCTCCGTGAAGGCAATCAGCCCCAGCATTTT. Translation gives CASSYLREGNQPQHF.

This clonotype was observed a handful of times. The chain couples TRBV7-8 to TRBJ1-1; D may be TRBD1 (6 bases). V was shortened by 3 bases and J by 1 base, with 9 bases between the two germline ends. CDR1 and CDR2 (germline): SGHVS, FQNEAQ. This CDR3 comprises 14 residues. CDR3 DNA: TGTGCCAGCAGCTTCGGGACACAGAACACTGAAGCTTTCTTT. Encoded protein: CASSFGTQNTEAFF.

This clonotype turned up a few times. The rearrangement links TRBV5-4 to TRBJ1-2; D perhaps matches TRBD1 (6 bases). Trimming shortened V by 4 bases and J by 8 bases, and 18 bases separated the two germline ends. CDR3 size: 14 residues. Looked up from germline, CDR1 is SGHNT and CDR2 is YYREEE (reference sequence). CDR3 coding DNA: TGTGCCAGCAGCCAAGATCGACAGGTTGGCGGCTACACCTTC. Translating it yields CASSQDRQVGGYTF.

This sequence joins TRBV6-6 and TRBJ1-5; no clear D gene. V lost 6 bases, J lost 5 bases, and 8 bases lay in between. The CDR3 runs to 12 residues. Germline assignment: CDR1 MNHNY and CDR2 SVGAGI (reference sequence). The CDR3 sequence is CASRDGDQPQHF. CDR3 DNA: TGTGCCAGCAGGGATGGGGATCAGCCCCAGCATTTT.

The rearrangement uses TRBV24-1 and TRBJ2-6; possibly TRBD1 or TRBD2 for D (6 bases each). Germline V CDR1 and CDR2: KGHDR, SFDVKD. The CDR3 loop spans 20 amino acids. The V end was cut by 11 bases, the J end by 0 bases, with 28 bases between. This CDR3 reads CASSPPIGGTKPSGANVLTF. The CDR3 DNA reads as TGTGCCAGCAGCCCTCCCATTGGGGGGACAAAGCCCTCTGGGGCCAACGTCCTGACTTTC.

This clonotype was observed a handful of times. This chain connects TRBV24-1 to TRBJ2-7, with TRBD1 matching 10 bases. CDR3 length: 16 residues. V lost 4 bases to trimming and J lost 3 bases; unmatched junction nucleotides: 8. From germline, CDR1 is KGHDR and CDR2 SFDVKD. The CDR3 sequence: CATSESGTGDHYEQYF. As DNA, the CDR3 is TGTGCCACCAGTGAATCCGGGACAGGGGACCACTACGAGCAGTACTTC.

This chain links TRBV2 with TRBJ2-5, with 7 nucleotides matching TRBD1. The CDR3 contains 13 residues. With V trimmed by 5 bases and J by 4 bases, 4 bases remained unmatched. Germline lookup yields CDR1 SNHLY and CDR2 FYNNEI. CDR3: CASSWTGTETQYF. The CDR3 nucleotides read TGTGCCAGCAGTTGGACAGGAACAGAGACCCAGTACTTC. Complete variable domain (other parts from reference TRBV2 and TRBJ2-5): EPEVTQTPSHQVTQMGQEVILRCVPISNHLYFYWYRQILGQKVEFLVSFYNNEISEKSEIFDDQFSVERPDGSNFTLKIRSTKLEDSAMYFCASSWTGTETQYFGPGTRLLVL.

V is TRBV15 and J is TRBJ1-6, with D possibly TRBD1 on 5 matching bases. The CDR3 runs 16 residues. CDR1 is LNHNV, CDR2 YYDKDF, per germline (reference sequence). Trimming removed 4 bases from V and 7 bases from J, with 17 bases in between. CDR3: CATSTHRGGGNSPLHF. The DNA for the CDR3 is TGTGCCACCAGCACCCACCGGGGGGGGGGAAATTCACCCCTCCACTTT. The full variable domain, completed using reference TRBV15 and TRBJ1-6, is DAMVIQNPRYQVTQFGKPVTLSCSQTLNHNVMYWYQQKSSQAPKLLFHYYDKDFNNEADTPDNFQSRRPNTSFCFLDIRSPGLGDTAMYLCATSTHRGGGNSPLHFGNGTRLTVT.

The gene calls are TRBV20-1 and TRBJ1-1; maybe TRBD1 (5 bases). The CDR3 extends over 14 amino acids. Trimming stripped 6 bases from V and 3 bases from J, with 17 bases between. Germline CDR1 and CDR2: DFQATT and SNEGSKA (reference sequence). CDR3 nucleotide sequence: TGCAGTGCCGATAGCGGGGGTCGGGACACTGAAGCTTTCTTT. Amino acids: CSADSGGRDTEAFF.

This clonotype showed up many times. The chain carries TRBV24-1 and TRBJ1-2, with 10 bases identical to TRBD1. CDR1 and CDR2 (germline): KGHDR, SFDVKD. The CDR3 runs to 15 residues. The ends lost 3 bases at V and 4 bases at J; junction bases unmatched: 4. The CDR3 sequence is CATSDATGGGYGYTF. The CDR3 nucleotides are TGTGCCACCAGTGATGCGACAGGGGGCGGCTATGGCTACACCTTC.

V and J are TRBV2 and TRBJ2-5; D is unresolved. Germline CDR1 SNHLY, CDR2 FYNNEI. The CDR3 contains 15 residues. V was cut by 5 bases and J by 1 base, with 14 bases left in between. This chain's CDR3 is CASSYWSSLQETQYF. CDR3 coding DNA: TGTGCCAGCAGTTACTGGTCTTCCCTCCAAGAGACCCAGTACTTC.

This clonotype was observed at least ten times. V is TRBV13 and J is TRBJ1-3; no clear D. Between the trimmed V and J ends, which lost 4 bases and 7 bases, there was a span of 5 bases. The CDR3 runs to 11 residues. CDR1 PRHDT and CDR2 FYEKMQ come from the germline V gene (reference sequence). In nucleotides, the CDR3 is TGTGCCAGCAGCTCCGAGAACACCATATATTTT. Translation gives CASSSENTIYF.

This clonotype was found a few times. The chain has TRBV10-3 and TRBJ1-5; D possibly corresponds to TRBD1 (5 bases). From germline, CDR1 is ENHRY and CDR2 SYGVKD. Trimming stripped 11 bases from V and 2 bases from J, with 16 bases between. The CDR3 contains 14 residues. The CDR3 DNA sequence: TGTGCCCCTCGGGGGAGATCGGGCAATCAGCCCCAGCATTTT. Translated, it gives CAPRGRSGNQPQHF.

This chain joins TRBV7-8 and TRBJ2-5, with TRBD2 matching 9 bases. The CDR3 sequence is 16 residues long. CDR1 and CDR2 from the germline V gene are SGHVS and FQNEAQ. V gave up 5 bases and J gave up 1 base; unmatched junction bases: 8. The CDR3 spells CASSPWLAGFQETQYF. The CDR3 DNA sequence: TGTGCCAGCAGCCCCTGGCTAGCGGGATTCCAAGAGACCCAGTACTTC.

This chain joins TRBV7-9 and TRBJ2-2; 8 bases are a match to TRBD1. The CDR3 consists of 14 residues. Germline V gives CDR1 SEHNR, CDR2 FQNEAQ (reference sequence). The trim removed 4 bases at V and 5 bases at J, leaving 3 bases unmatched. CDR3 sequence reads: CASSYYRGTGELFF. As DNA, the CDR3 is TGTGCCAGCAGCTACTACAGGGGGACCGGGGAGCTGTTTTTT.

The chain's CDR3 is CASSLLGGNTGELFF. The CDR3 DNA reads as TGTGCCAGCAGCTTACTAGGGGGGAACACCGGGGAGCTGTTTTTT. V is TRBV7-3 and J is TRBJ2-2; TRBD1 is a possible D gene (6 bases). The CDR3 loop spans 15 amino acids. The ends were cut back, 2 bases at V and 1 base at J, with 8 bases in the middle. Germline values: CDR1 SGHTA, CDR2 FQGTGA. Supplemented by reference TRBV7-3 and TRBJ2-2, the full variable domain reads GAGVSQTPSNKVTEKGKYVELRCDPISGHTALYWYRQSLGQGPEFLIYFQGTGAADDSGLPNDRFFAVRPEGSVSTLKIQRTERGDSAVYLCASSLLGGNTGELFFGEGSRLTVL.

The J gene is TRBJ1-2, the V gene TRBV7-2; maybe TRBD1 (5 bases). CDR1 SGHTA and CDR2 FQGNSA come from the germline V gene. The V gene lost 5 bases and the J gene lost 4 bases, with 17 bases spanning the gap. The CDR3 loop spans 15 amino acids. CDR3 nucleotide sequence: TGTGCCAGCAGCCTGAGCCGGGGCAGCTTCTATGGCTACACCTTC. It specifies CASSLSRGSFYGYTF.

The chain carries TRBV12-3 or TRBV12-4 and TRBJ1-1; unclear D gene. The V end lost 4 bases, the J end lost 0 bases, and 12 bases lay between the germline ends. This CDR3 region has 15 residues. The chain's CDR3 is CASSYPDGLNTEAFF. Written as DNA, the CDR3 is TGTGCCAGCAGTTACCCGGACGGACTGAACACTGAAGCTTTCTTT.

This clonotype was recorded at least ten times. The chain recombines TRBV20-1 with TRBJ2-7; TRBD2 matches 7 bases. Trimming removed 6 bases from V and 4 bases from J; junction bases left unmatched: 9. CDR1 and CDR2 (germline): DFQATT, SNEGSKA (reference sequence). The CDR3 is made up of 13 amino acids. The chain's CDR3 is CSAEGLADYEQYF. The CDR3 region has the DNA TGCAGTGCCGAGGGGCTAGCGGATTACGAGCAGTACTTC.

This clonotype was counted only a few times. This chain joins TRBV19 and TRBJ1-5; D may be TRBD1 (5 bases). The CDR3 spans 15 residues. V was shortened by 8 bases and J by 2 bases, with 16 bases between the two germline ends. CDR1 is LNHDA, CDR2 SQIVND, per germline (reference sequence). This CDR3 reads CASGRRGVGNQPQHF. The DNA of the CDR3 is TGTGCCAGTGGGAGAAGAGGGGTAGGCAATCAGCCCCAGCATTTT.

This chain links TRBV19 with TRBJ1-3; the D is unclear. V was clipped by 3 bases and J by 2 bases, with 8 bases between them. CDR3 size: 14 residues. The germline V gene has CDR1 LNHDA and CDR2 SQIVND (reference sequence). The chain's CDR3 is CASSISGAGNTIYF. In nucleotides, the CDR3 is TGTGCCAGTAGTATCAGTGGGGCTGGAAACACCATATATTTT.

The table lists this clonotype with a few counts. The rearrangement links TRBV5-1 to TRBJ1-1, with D unresolved. The CDR3 is made up of 15 amino acids. Trimming removed 0 bases at V and 3 bases at J, with 12 bases between. The germline gives CDR1 SGHRS, CDR2 YFSETQ. The CDR3 coding sequence is TGCGCCAGCAGCTTGGAAGAGAGGAGAGACACTGAAGCTTTCTTT. The encoded protein is CASSLEERRDTEAFF.

The chain joins TRBV29-1 to TRBJ1-2; D not resolved. V lost 4 bases and J lost 4, with 4 bases in between. Germline assignment: CDR1 SQVTM and CDR2 ANQGSEA. The CDR3 has 10 amino acids. CDR3 amino acids: CSVGGYGYTF. DNA of the CDR3: TGCAGCGTTGGGGGCTATGGCTACACCTTC.